One sample yielded the 2 T cell receptor beta chains listed below, sequenced in a study of blood T cell repertoires in COVID-19. TCRdb's table, derived via immunoSEQ multiplex PCR, lists solely in-frame clones and lacks some. This sample has about 270,000 clones, with about 87% found just once. The sequenced sample was PBMCs or T cells enriched from blood (not recorded which). The receptors stem from a woman between 45 and 60 years old who had recovered from COVID-19.

V usage is TRBV19 and J usage is TRBJ2-3; D gene uncertain. Germline assignment: CDR1 LNHDA and CDR2 SQIVND (reference sequence). This CDR3 is 13 amino acids long. V lost 10 bases to trimming and J lost 5 bases, with 16 bases between them. The CDR3 DNA is TGTGCCACCAAGGTTGGGCCTCAAGATACGCAGTATTTT. Translation gives CATKVGPQDTQYF.

The rearrangement links TRBV6-5 to TRBJ2-5; 7 positions match TRBD1. The V gene end was trimmed by 1 base and the J gene end by 7 bases; junction bases not matched to a gene: 6. The CDR3 extends over 14 amino acids. CDR1 MNHEY and CDR2 SVGAGI come from the germline V gene. Written as DNA, the CDR3 is TGTGCCAGCAGTTACTTCACAGGGGACGTGACCCAGTACTTC. This encodes CASSYFTGDVTQYF.